Presented here are 21 T cell receptor beta chains from one specimen sequenced in a study of early T cells in non-severe SARS-CoV-2 infection. TCRdb independently ran MiXCR on the 5' RACE reads; one entry per CDR3 protein. The sample holds about 97,000 distinct CDR3 sequences, 11% seen once. The sequences come from whole blood, collected at baseline. The source of these receptors is an adult who was a healthcare worker with PCR-confirmed SARS-CoV-2 infection or an uninfected control (not recorded which).

This clonotype was found a few times. V and J are TRBV12-2 and TRBJ2-7. TRBV12-2 is a listed pseudogene. CDR3 length: 12 amino acids. The CDR3 DNA follows: TGTGCAAGTCGCTTTGAAGGGAACGAGCAGTACTTC. Its translation: CASRFEGNEQYF.

The chain carries TRBV12-3 or TRBV12-4 and TRBJ1-4; D remains unclear. The CDR3 covers 12 residues. Trimming pared 5 bases from V and 7 bases from J, leaving 8 bases between. CDR3 protein: CASSRAPEKLFF. The CDR3 coding sequence is TGTGCCAGCAGTCGGGCCCCTGAAAAACTGTTTTTT.

V and J are TRBV6-6 and TRBJ2-3, with 8 bases identical to TRBD2. The CDR3 runs to 13 residues. J lost 4 bases, V lost 10 bases, and 7 bases had no gene match. The germline gives CDR1 MNHNY, CDR2 SVGAGI (reference sequence). The CDR3 bases are TGTGCCACCCGGGGGGGGGTCGCAGATACGCAGTATTTT. This encodes CATRGGVADTQYF.

This rearrangement joins TRBV11-2 to TRBJ2-4; D is ambiguous. V dropped 2 bases and J dropped 9 bases, with 14 bases sitting between them. Germline assignment: CDR1 SGHAT and CDR2 FQNNGV. There are 14 residues in the CDR3. The CDR3 coding sequence is TGTGCCAGCAGCTTACTCCCACCAGACGCCATTCAGTACTTC. Its translation is CASSLLPPDAIQYF.

There are a few counts of this clonotype. The chain uses TRBV30 and TRBJ2-7; possibly TRBD1 for D (6 bases). The germline V gene has CDR1 GTSNPN and CDR2 SVGIG (reference sequence). Between the trimmed V and J ends, which lost 0 bases and 0 bases, there was a span of 9 bases. This CDR3 region has 14 residues. The CDR3 nucleotides read TGTGCCTGGAGTGTGGTAGGGGGCTCCTACGAGCAGTACTTC. It is translated as CAWSVVGGSYEQYF.

The sample holds a few counts of this clonotype. This chain uses TRBV29-1 with TRBJ2-7, with a possible D match to TRBD1 (5 bases). V dropped 7 bases and J dropped 6 bases, with 22 bases sitting between them. Germline CDR1 and CDR2: SQVTM and ANQGSEA. The CDR3 spans 14 residues. CDR3 residues: CSGVQGSIGSEQYF. DNA of the CDR3: TGCAGCGGCGTCCAGGGCTCCATCGGCTCCGAGCAGTACTTC.

This clonotype appeared many times. The chain has TRBV6-1 and TRBJ2-3; no clear D. CDR3 length equals 16 residues. V lost 6 bases, J lost 1 base, and 17 bases lay in between. Germline CDR1 is MNHNS and CDR2 is SASEGT. This CDR3 reads CASSDWTLARTDTQYF. CDR3 DNA sequence: TGTGCCAGCAGCGATTGGACCTTGGCTCGCACAGATACGCAGTATTTT.

This clonotype was seen ten or more times. The chain couples TRBV7-2 to TRBJ2-1, with D perhaps matching TRBD1 or TRBD2 (6 bases each). This CDR3 comprises 15 residues. In germline, CDR1 is SGHTA, CDR2 FQGNSA. Deletions cut 2 bases from V and 4 bases from J, with 12 bases between. CDR3 amino acids: CASSLLPGAYNEQFF. The DNA of the CDR3 is TGTGCCAGCAGCTTACTGCCGGGGGCATACAATGAGCAGTTCTTC.

Only one count was recorded for this clonotype. The chain combines TRBV4-3 with TRBJ2-1; 8 nucleotides agree with TRBD2. This CDR3 comprises 17 residues. Germline CDR1 and CDR2: LGHNA and YSLEER. V dropped 4 bases and J dropped 2; count of bases not matched to a gene: 10. CDR3 protein: CASSPSRVSGTYNEQFF. The CDR3 region has the DNA TGCGCCAGCAGCCCCTCCCGGGTTAGCGGGACCTACAATGAGCAGTTCTTC.

The chain is built from TRBV2 and TRBJ2-2; 9 nucleotides line up with TRBD2. CDR3 length: 15 amino acids. With 4 bases clipped from V and 4 bases from J, the junction kept 4 bases outside the gene matches. The germline V gene encodes CDR1 SNHLY and CDR2 FYNNEI. The CDR3: CASSAEAGGTGELFF. The CDR3 region has the DNA TGTGCCAGCAGTGCGGAAGCGGGGGGCACCGGGGAGCTGTTTTTT.

As concerns this clonotype: Being one base from a much bigger clone, this may be a read error. The chain combines TRBV9 with TRBJ2-7, with D unclear. There are 14 residues in the CDR3. Germline CDR1 and CDR2: SGDLS and YYNGEE. CDR3 sequence reads: CTSSVESNSYEQYF. The CDR3 DNA is TGTACCAGCAGCGTGGAGTCAAACTCCTACGAGCAGTACTTC.

This clonotype was observed many times. The V call is TRBV10-1, the J call TRBJ2-7; D may be TRBD1 (7 bases). Looked up from germline, CDR1 is WNHNN and CDR2 is SYGVQD (reference sequence). Trimming pared 4 bases from V and 3 bases from J, leaving 19 bases between. CDR3 length: 16 amino acids. The CDR3 sequence is CASSGSAGQRYYEQYF. As DNA, the CDR3 is TGCGCCAGCAGTGGTTCTGCGGGACAGCGATACTACGAGCAGTACTTC.

The chain recombines TRBV25-1 with TRBJ2-7; 9 bases map to TRBD1. V dropped 3 bases and J dropped 7; count of bases not matched to a gene: 7. Germline CDR1 MGHDK, CDR2 SYGVNS. The CDR3 runs to 14 residues. The CDR3 sequence is CASSDSDRGWEQYF. As DNA, the CDR3 is TGTGCCAGCAGTGACTCGGACAGGGGATGGGAGCAGTACTTC.

This clonotype was observed many times. For the CDR3, the DNA is TGTGCCAGCAGCTCGATTCTAGGGGCGGACTTAACCTCTGGAAACACCATATATTTT. It is translated as CASSSILGADLTSGNTIYF. The rearrangement uses TRBV7-9 and TRBJ1-3; the D gene is possibly TRBD1 (5 bases). Germline V gene lookup returns CDR1 SEHNR and CDR2 FQNEAQ (reference sequence). Trimming stripped 4 bases from V and 0 bases from J, with 22 bases between. The CDR3 sequence is 19 residues long.

This rearrangement joins TRBV5-5 to TRBJ2-1; no clear D. The CDR3 sequence is 18 residues long. The V gene lost 4 bases and the J gene lost 4 bases, with 24 bases spanning the gap. CDR1 SGHKS and CDR2 YYEKEE come from the germline V gene (reference sequence). This CDR3 is CASSGIWLDRLSYNEQFF. CDR3 coding DNA: TGTGCCAGCAGCGGTATTTGGCTGGACCGCCTGTCTTACAATGAGCAGTTCTTC.

V and J are TRBV7-6 and TRBJ2-1, with 11 bases lining up with TRBD2. The germline V gene encodes CDR1 SGHVS and CDR2 FNYEAQ. The CDR3 is 15 residues long. The J segment lost 7 bases and the V segment lost 2 bases, leaving 4 bases of the junction unmatched. The CDR3 DNA is TGTGCCAGCAGCTTACCTAGCGGGGGGAATAATGAGCAGTTCTTC. This codes for CASSLPSGGNNEQFF.

This clonotype was counted a few times. The gene calls are TRBV7-2 and TRBJ2-1, with TRBD2 as a possible D gene (6 bases). CDR1 is SGHTA and CDR2 is FQGNSA in the germline V gene. Trimming took off 2 bases at V and 7 bases at J, with 15 bases between the two ends. CDR3 size: 15 residues. The CDR3 spells CASSLRASVGNEQFF. The CDR3 DNA follows: TGTGCCAGCAGCTTAAGGGCTAGCGTGGGTAATGAGCAGTTCTTC.

The chain is built from TRBV14 and TRBJ2-1; D may correspond to TRBD1 or TRBD2 (5 bases each). Germline V lookup: CDR1 SGHDN, CDR2 FVKESK. The CDR3 runs to 18 residues. Trimming removed 0 bases from V and 4 bases from J, with 19 bases in between. DNA for the CDR3: TGTGCCAGCAGCCAAGAAGGAATTGGGACCCGATTGTACAATGAGCAGTTCTTC. It codes for CASSQEGIGTRLYNEQFF.

This clonotype was observed a few times. The rearrangement links TRBV2 to TRBJ2-7; 10 bases are shared with TRBD2. CDR3 size: 14 residues. Germline lookup yields CDR1 SNHLY and CDR2 FYNNEI. The V segment lost 7 bases and the J segment 4 bases; nucleotides outside the gene matches: 7. In DNA, the CDR3 is TGTGCCAGCAAACCGGGACTAGCGACGTACGAGCAGTACTTC. Translated, it gives CASKPGLATYEQYF. Full variable domain (rest looked up from reference TRBV2 and TRBJ2-7): EPEVTQTPSHQVTQMGQEVILRCVPISNHLYFYWYRQILGQKVEFLVSFYNNEISEKSEIFDDQFSVERPDGSNFTLKIRSTKLEDSAMYFCASKPGLATYEQYFGPGTRLTVT.

This clonotype was counted only a few times. The rearrangement joins TRBV7-2 to TRBJ2-3, with 9 nucleotides matching TRBD2. Germline V gene sequence: CDR1 SGHTA, CDR2 FQGNSA. Unmatched junction bases numbered 5, after V lost 0 bases and J lost 4 bases. The length of the CDR3 is 16 residues. The CDR3 coding sequence is TGTGCCAGCAGCTTAGCACGTAGCGGGAGTGCAGATACGCAGTATTTT. It codes for CASSLARSGSADTQYF.

This clonotype was recorded at least ten times. The rearrangement uses TRBV20-1 and TRBJ2-7, with D possibly matching TRBD1 (6 bases). The ends were cut back, 6 bases at V and 4 bases at J, with 10 bases in the middle. This CDR3 has 11 residues. Germline lookup yields CDR1 DFQATT and CDR2 SNEGSKA (reference sequence). CDR3: CSARQGYEQYF. CDR3 in DNA: TGCAGTGCCAGGCAGGGGTACGAGCAGTACTTC.